The next 13 T cell receptor beta chains were all read from a single sample in a study of cytomegalovirus exposure and HLA in healthy donors. The PCR made use of 60 Vbeta and 13 Jbeta primers. Clones were sequenced by immunoSEQ multiplex PCR, and TCRdb holds only the in-frame ones, with some missing. The table includes about 130,000 clones, about 80% detected once. Sequenced material: PBMCs. These receptor sequences come from a young man in good health and CMV-seronegative.

This clone was picked up one time. The chain joins TRBV5-1 to TRBJ2-7, with 7 positions matching TRBD1. This CDR3 contains 15 residues. Germline V CDR1 and CDR2: SGHRS, YFSETQ. The junction had 11 bases not matched to a gene; V was cut back by 3 bases and J by 5 bases. The CDR3 spells CASSWQSPTGDEQYF. For the CDR3, the DNA is TGCGCCAGCAGCTGGCAGAGTCCCACAGGGGACGAGCAGTACTTC.

V is TRBV5-4 and J is TRBJ2-5; no clear D gene. V was trimmed by 0 bases and J by 5 bases, leaving 11 bases between them. Looked up from germline, CDR1 is SGHNT and CDR2 is YYREEE (reference sequence). This CDR3 has 14 residues. CDR3 sequence: CASSLVPGAETQYF. The CDR3 bases are TGTGCCAGCAGCTTGGTTCCGGGTGCGGAGACCCAGTACTTC.

The V and J genes are TRBV30 and TRBJ1-4; D may be TRBD1 (5 bases). The CDR3 covers 13 residues. Germline V CDR1 and CDR2: GTSNPN, SVGIG (reference sequence). V lost 3 bases, J lost 4 bases, and 9 bases lay in between. DNA for the CDR3: TGTGCCTGGAGGGGGCAGATTAATGAAAAACTGTTTTTT. Translating it yields CAWRGQINEKLFF.

This clone came up once. This chain connects TRBV4-3 to TRBJ2-3, with TRBD2 as a possible D gene (5 bases). CDR1 LGHNA and CDR2 YSLEER come from the germline V gene. Between the trimmed V and J ends, which lost 1 base and 0 bases, there was a span of 11 bases. The CDR3 totals 16 residues. CDR3 sequence reads: CASSQAPGYSTDTQYF. In nucleotides, the CDR3 is TGCGCCAGCAGCCAAGCGCCGGGATATAGCACAGATACGCAGTATTTT.

This clone has only a few counts. V is TRBV5-1 and J is TRBJ2-2; D call uncertain. The CDR3 is 14 residues long. The germline CDR1 and CDR2 sequences are SGHRS and YFSETQ. The ends were cut back, 1 base at V and 1 base at J, with 5 bases in the middle. The CDR3 here is CASSLLVNTGELFF. Written as DNA, the CDR3 is TGCGCCAGCAGCTTGTTAGTGAACACCGGGGAGCTGTTTTTT.

J is TRBJ2-5 and V is TRBV5-5, with D possibly being TRBD2 (7 bases). The length of the CDR3 is 15 residues. Trimming pared 4 bases from V and 5 bases from J, leaving 18 bases between. Per germline, CDR1 SGHKS and CDR2 YYEKEE (reference sequence). This CDR3 reads CASSLVVQGGETQYF. CDR3 sequence (DNA): TGTGCCAGCAGCCTGGTGGTACAGGGAGGGGAGACCCAGTACTTC.

The rearrangement uses TRBV6-5 and TRBJ1-4; D is unclear. V gave up 1 base and J gave up 0 bases, with 6 bases separating them. This CDR3 region has 15 residues. Per germline, CDR1 MNHEY and CDR2 SVGAGI. CDR3 coding DNA: TGTGCCAGCAGTTACTTGGCGGCAACTAATGAAAAACTGTTTTTT. The encoded protein is CASSYLAATNEKLFF.

The chain employs TRBV28 and TRBJ1-1; no clear D. In germline, CDR1 is MDHEN, CDR2 SYDVKM. Trimming took off 7 bases at V and 6 bases at J, with 12 bases between the two ends. The CDR3 has 12 residues. The DNA for the CDR3 is TGTGCCAGCATGGCGGGGAGAGCTGAAGCTTTCTTT. The encoded protein is CASMAGRAEAFF.

This chain joins TRBV6-5 and TRBJ2-3; D possibly corresponds to TRBD2 (5 bases). Per the germline V gene, CDR1 is MNHEY and CDR2 is SVGAGI. V dropped 2 bases and J dropped 1 base, with 10 bases sitting between them. The CDR3 runs to 15 residues. The CDR3 reads CASSYLPAGTDTQYF. The CDR3 DNA sequence: TGTGCCAGCAGTTACCTGCCAGCGGGCACAGATACGCAGTATTTT.

This chain links TRBV27 with TRBJ2-3; 10 bases are a match to TRBD2. V was pared by 4 bases and J by 2 bases, with 6 bases of the junction left unmatched. CDR3 length equals 16 residues. Germline V gene lookup returns CDR1 MNHEY and CDR2 SMNVEV (reference sequence). CDR3 protein: CASSSGLAEFTDTQYF. For the CDR3, the DNA is TGTGCCAGCAGTTCAGGACTAGCGGAATTCACAGATACGCAGTATTTT.

The chain carries TRBV9 and TRBJ2-7; 8 bases line up with TRBD2. With 1 base clipped from V and 5 bases from J, the junction kept 11 bases outside the gene matches. CDR1 SGDLS and CDR2 YYNGEE come from the germline V gene. The CDR3 runs 16 residues. CDR3 nucleotides: TGTGCCAGCAGCGTACTCGTTGGAGCGGGAGTGAACGAGCAGTACTTC. Encoded protein: CASSVLVGAGVNEQYF.

The chain combines TRBV27 with TRBJ2-7; TRBD2 agrees at 7 bases. This CDR3 is built from 17 residues. Per the germline V gene, CDR1 is MNHEY and CDR2 is SMNVEV (reference sequence). Trimming cost V 6 bases and J 6 bases; bases outside gene matches: 20. The CDR3 is CASRDWAKGRERGEQYF. The CDR3 nucleotides are TGTGCCAGCAGGGACTGGGCGAAGGGGCGGGAGCGAGGCGAGCAGTACTTC.

V gene TRBV11-2 combines with J gene TRBJ2-7; possible D gene TRBD2, 6 bases. Germline CDR1 reads SGHAT; CDR2 reads FQNNGV. V was clipped by 5 bases and J by 4 bases, with 12 bases between them. The CDR3 covers 13 residues. CDR3 DNA sequence: TGTGCCAGCAGCCGGGACTCGGTTTACGAGCAGTACTTC. Protein product: CASSRDSVYEQYF.